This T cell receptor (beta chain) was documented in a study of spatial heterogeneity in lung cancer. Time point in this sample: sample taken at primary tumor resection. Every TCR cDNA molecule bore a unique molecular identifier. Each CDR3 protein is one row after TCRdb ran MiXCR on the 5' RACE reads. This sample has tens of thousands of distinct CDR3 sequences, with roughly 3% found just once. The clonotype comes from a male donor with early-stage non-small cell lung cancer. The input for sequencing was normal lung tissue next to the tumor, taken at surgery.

CDR3 amino acids: CSASVGGGTDTQYF. The CDR3 DNA is TGCAGTGCTAGTGTGGGGGGCGGCACAGATACGCAGTATTTT. This sequence joins TRBV20-1 and TRBJ2-3, with D perhaps matching TRBD1 or TRBD2 (6 bases each). The germline V gene encodes CDR1 DFQATT and CDR2 SNEGSKA (reference sequence). Trimming stripped 3 bases from V and 1 base from J, with 11 bases between. This CDR3 spans 14 amino acids.